This T cell receptor (beta chain) was retrieved from a study of T cell repertoires in cytomegalovirus infection. Across the study: TCR beta signatures that were public indicated CMV infection and matching HLA type. Study observations and caveats: HLA-C-restricted TCR beta clonotypes specific for CMV led the ex vivo response.

Trimming cost V 5 bases and J 4 bases, with 14 bases left between them. CDR1 and CDR2 from the germline V gene are LNHDA and SQIVND (reference sequence). This CDR3 region has 14 residues. TCRdb re-called the reads with MiXCR, one entry per CDR3 protein. The table lists 740,000 or so distinct CDR3 sequences, 35% of them singletons. Of note for this clonotype: The antigen is unknown.

This TCR was sampled from a human donor in good health (CMV status not recorded). Some clones in this sample may be carry-over from other donors' samples. The chain links TRBV19 to TRBJ1-2, with D possibly TRBD1 on 5 matching bases. The sample taken for sequencing was PBMCs. The CDR3 DNA is TGTGCCAGTAGTGGATGGGGCGGTCTCTATGGCTACACCTTC. Translation gives CASSGWGGLYGYTF.